Below, 25 T cell receptor beta chains from the same sample are listed, as sequenced in a study of cytomegalovirus exposure and HLA in healthy donors (dated 2017 in TCRdb). Library preparation employed the immunoSEQ multiplex PCR assay. For the multiplex PCR, a mixture combining 60 forward primers for TCR Vbeta segments and 13 reverse primers for TCR Jbeta segments was used. TCRdb retrieved this table from immuneACCESS and kept in-frame rearrangements only. Not all clones are present; in checked studies, unresolved V genes account for under half, and no reason is known for the remainder. The sample's table lists a count of around 75,000 clones. About 0.82% of the sample belongs to the ten largest clones. The sequenced sample was PBMCs. These receptors were obtained from a boy between 10 and 17 years old in good health and CMV-seronegative.

This chain connects TRBV7-6 to TRBJ1-1; no clear D. Germline-derived CDR1 and CDR2 are SGHVS and FNYEAQ. There are 15 residues in the CDR3. Trimming took off 2 bases at V and 6 bases at J, with 16 bases between the two ends. The CDR3 loop reads CASSLQAFSRAEAFF. The CDR3 region has the DNA TGTGCCAGCAGCTTACAAGCATTTTCGCGGGCTGAAGCTTTCTTT.

This chain links TRBV4-1 with TRBJ1-2, with 8 bases identical to TRBD1. In germline, CDR1 is MGHRA, CDR2 YSYEKL. The CDR3 runs 13 residues. The J segment lost 8 bases and the V segment lost 6 bases, leaving 8 bases of the junction unmatched. The DNA of the CDR3 is TGCGCCAGCAGAGGATGGACAGGGCTAGGCTACACCTTC. Translated, it gives CASRGWTGLGYTF.

The chain employs TRBV6-6 and TRBJ2-7; 7 positions match TRBD1. Germline CDR1 reads MNHNY; CDR2 reads SVGAGI (reference sequence). The CDR3 is 15 residues long. Unmatched junction bases numbered 9, after V lost 6 bases and J lost 1 base. The chain's CDR3 is CASSRTSTGSYEQYF. The CDR3 DNA reads as TGTGCCAGCAGCCGAACTTCGACAGGGTCCTACGAGCAGTACTTC.

The chain combines TRBV5-6 with TRBJ2-3; TRBD1 is a possible D gene (5 bases). Germline lookup yields CDR1 SGHDT and CDR2 YYEEEE. The CDR3 runs to 16 residues. Trimming stripped 0 bases from V and 6 bases from J, with 17 bases between. CDR3 coding DNA: TGTGCCAGCAGCTTGGTAGTTGCGACAGCCAGCGATACGCAGTATTTT. Protein product: CASSLVVATASDTQYF.

The chain couples TRBV30 to TRBJ2-5, with 10 bases matching TRBD2. This CDR3 spans 15 amino acids. V lost 3 bases and J lost 3; bases outside the gene matches: 7. From germline, CDR1 is GTSNPN and CDR2 SVGIG (reference sequence). CDR3 protein: CAWRVSGGPEETQYF. The CDR3 nucleotides are TGTGCCTGGAGGGTTAGCGGGGGGCCCGAAGAGACCCAGTACTTC.

V is TRBV25-1 and J is TRBJ1-1, with a tentative D call TRBD1 (5 bases). The germline CDR1 and CDR2 sequences are MGHDK and SYGVNS. This CDR3 spans 14 amino acids. Trimming shortened V by 6 bases and J by 5 bases, and 16 bases separated the two germline ends. CDR3 DNA: TGTGCCAGCAGAGAAACCGGTCGGGGGACTGAAGCTTTCTTT. This codes for CASRETGRGTEAFF.

The chain uses TRBV6-6 and TRBJ1-6, with 8 bases aligning to TRBD1. Germline V gene data show CDR1 as MNHNY and CDR2 as SVGAGI (reference sequence). The CDR3 runs to 15 residues. Trimming at V came to 3 bases and at J to 9 bases, leaving 7 bases not matched to a gene. In DNA form, the CDR3 reads TGTGCCAGCAGTTATTCGACAGGGGCGGCTTCACCCCTCCACTTT. It is translated as CASSYSTGAASPLHF.

The chain links TRBV5-1 to TRBJ2-3; perhaps TRBD2 as D (5 bases). V was pared by 0 bases and J by 3 bases, with 11 bases between. The germline gives CDR1 SGHRS, CDR2 YFSETQ. This CDR3 has 15 amino acids. The CDR3 DNA reads TGCGCCAGCAGCTTGGAAGGGAGAGGGACAGATACGCAGTATTTT. Translated, it gives CASSLEGRGTDTQYF.

The gene calls are TRBV7-3 and TRBJ2-2; a possible D gene is TRBD2 (7 bases). The CDR3 loop spans 14 amino acids. Germline lookup yields CDR1 SGHTA and CDR2 FQGTGA. The V end lost 3 bases, the J end lost 3 bases, and 8 bases lay between the germline ends. This chain's CDR3 is CASSFGGHTGELFF. The DNA of the CDR3 is TGTGCCAGCAGCTTCGGGGGGCACACCGGGGAGCTGTTTTTT.

The chain has TRBV6-1 and TRBJ1-2; 8 positions match TRBD1. Germline V lookup: CDR1 MNHNS, CDR2 SASEGT. The V and J ends lost 3 bases and 4 bases, in that order; junction bases with no gene match: 13. This CDR3 has 17 amino acids. CDR3 protein: CASSDRTGPSVGYGYTF. CDR3 nucleotides: TGTGCCAGCAGTGACCGGACAGGGCCTTCGGTGGGCTATGGCTACACCTTC.

The genes are TRBV5-4 and TRBJ1-1; 8 nucleotides match TRBD1. CDR1 and CDR2 from the germline V gene are SGHNT and YYREEE (reference sequence). CDR3 length: 13 residues. V was pared by 2 bases and J by 5 bases, with 2 bases of the junction left unmatched. CDR3 region: CASSLRQGTEAFF. The CDR3 bases are TGTGCCAGCAGCTTAAGACAGGGGACTGAAGCTTTCTTT.

The chain joins TRBV6-1 to TRBJ1-4; D remains unclear. CDR1 and CDR2 (germline): MNHNS, SASEGT. The CDR3 contains 13 residues. V shed 1 base and J shed 10 bases, with 10 bases lying between them. In DNA form, the CDR3 reads TGTGCCAGCAGTGAAGATTTCGGGTCAAAACTGTTTTTT. Translating it yields CASSEDFGSKLFF.

The V call is TRBV4-2, the J call TRBJ1-4, with TRBD1 matching 8 bases. The CDR3 contains 17 residues. Germline CDR1 LGHNA, CDR2 YNFKEQ. Trimming removed 0 bases from V and 3 bases from J; junction bases left unmatched: 6. The CDR3: CASSQDPPGGPNEKLFF. CDR3 nucleotides: TGTGCCAGCAGCCAAGATCCGCCAGGGGGCCCTAATGAAAAACTGTTTTTT.

CDR3 sequence (DNA): TGTGCCAGCGAGAGGGTCTCCTACAATGAGCAGTTCTTC. This sequence encodes CASERVSYNEQFF. The rearrangement links TRBV6-1 to TRBJ2-1, with D possibly matching TRBD2 (5 bases). CDR1 and CDR2 (germline): MNHNS, SASEGT. The CDR3 length is 13 residues. The germline V and J ends were trimmed by 8 bases and 0 bases, with 8 bases remaining between them.

The chain employs TRBV5-8 and TRBJ1-1; D gene unclear. The CDR3 is 13 residues long. The germline V and J ends were trimmed by 0 bases and 2 bases, with 5 bases remaining between them. The germline CDR1 and CDR2 sequences are SGHTS and YDEGEE. The CDR3 reads CASSLAYNTEAFF. The CDR3 nucleotides read TGTGCCAGCAGCTTGGCCTATAACACTGAAGCTTTCTTT.

The DNA for the CDR3 is TGTGCCAGCAGTTGGACAGGGGAGCAGCCCCAGCATTTT. Translating it yields CASSWTGEQPQHF. J is TRBJ1-5 and V is TRBV27; 9 nucleotides line up with TRBD1. The CDR3 is 13 amino acids. J gave up 7 bases and V 4 bases, and 2 bases lay outside the gene matches. The germline V gene has CDR1 MNHEY and CDR2 SMNVEV (reference sequence).

The chain joins TRBV29-1 to TRBJ2-3, with 7 bases identical to TRBD1. This CDR3 spans 15 amino acids. V dropped 4 bases and J dropped 4; count of bases not matched to a gene: 11. Germline CDR1 is SQVTM and CDR2 is ANQGSEA. The DNA for the CDR3 is TGCAGCGTTGTACCGGGACAGAACGTTCCAGATACGCAGTATTTT. It specifies CSVVPGQNVPDTQYF.

The J gene is TRBJ1-2, the V gene TRBV6-1; maybe TRBD1 (6 bases). Trimming took off 4 bases at V and 3 bases at J, with 15 bases between the two ends. Germline-derived CDR1 and CDR2 are MNHNS and SASEGT. The CDR3 totals 15 residues. CDR3 in amino acids: CASSAPDSLDYGYTF. The CDR3 DNA reads as TGTGCCAGCAGTGCACCGGACAGCTTAGACTATGGCTACACCTTC.

The J gene is TRBJ2-1, the V gene TRBV4-1; D might be TRBD2 (6 bases). The germline CDR1 and CDR2 sequences are MGHRA and YSYEKL. The CDR3 runs to 16 residues. Trimming took 0 bases from V and 9 from J, leaving 18 bases between them. The CDR3 spells CASSQDLGLLRAEQFF. CDR3 sequence (DNA): TGCGCCAGCAGCCAAGATCTCGGACTACTACGAGCTGAGCAGTTCTTC.

The CDR3 DNA reads TGTGCCAGCAGCCCCCGGGACAGGGGCGATGAGCAGTTCTTC. This gives the protein CASSPRDRGDEQFF. V gene TRBV7-9 combines with J gene TRBJ2-1; 10 positions match TRBD1. Losses at the gene ends were 5 bases for V and 8 bases for J; bases not matched to a gene: 6. Germline values: CDR1 SEHNR, CDR2 FQNEAQ (reference sequence). There are 14 residues in the CDR3.

J is TRBJ1-1 and V is TRBV7-2, with D perhaps matching TRBD1 (5 bases). Looked up from germline, CDR1 is SGHTA and CDR2 is FQGNSA. The length of the CDR3 is 15 residues. V shed 1 base and J shed 2 bases, with 11 bases lying between them. CDR3 amino acids: CASSLVGGSNTEAFF. The CDR3 coding sequence is TGTGCCAGCAGCTTAGTGGGGGGGTCAAACACTGAAGCTTTCTTT.

The chain's CDR3 is CAIGLDSNTEAFF. The DNA for the CDR3 is TGTGCCATTGGGTTAGACAGCAACACTGAAGCTTTCTTT. This rearrangement joins TRBV10-3 to TRBJ1-1; possible D gene TRBD1, 5 bases. This CDR3 is built from 13 residues. Germline lookup yields CDR1 ENHRY and CDR2 SYGVKD. The V end lost 9 bases, the J end lost 2 bases, and 13 bases lay between the germline ends.

The chain employs TRBV29-1 and TRBJ2-7, with a possible D match to TRBD1 (6 bases). This CDR3 comprises 15 residues. V dropped 4 bases and J dropped 6 bases, with 22 bases sitting between them. Germline values: CDR1 SQVTM, CDR2 ANQGSEA. The CDR3, as DNA: TGCAGCGTTGTCTCTCCTACGGGACAAATGGGCGAGCAGTACTTC. Translation gives CSVVSPTGQMGEQYF.

The rearrangement uses TRBV18 and TRBJ1-4; D gene uncertain. The CDR3 length is 14 residues. Trimming took 0 bases from V and 4 from J, leaving 6 bases between them. Germline V gene data show CDR1 as KGHSH and CDR2 as LQKENI. CDR3 loop: CASSPPQYNEKLFF. The CDR3 DNA reads TGTGCCAGCTCACCACCGCAGTATAATGAAAAACTGTTTTTT.

The V call is TRBV27, the J call TRBJ1-2, with a tentative D call TRBD1 (5 bases). CDR3 length: 13 amino acids. V dropped 3 bases and J dropped 8 bases, with 13 bases sitting between them. Germline values: CDR1 MNHEY, CDR2 SMNVEV (reference sequence). CDR3 sequence reads: CASSFAGGEGYTF. The CDR3 nucleotides read TGTGCCAGCAGTTTTGCGGGGGGGGAAGGCTACACCTTC.